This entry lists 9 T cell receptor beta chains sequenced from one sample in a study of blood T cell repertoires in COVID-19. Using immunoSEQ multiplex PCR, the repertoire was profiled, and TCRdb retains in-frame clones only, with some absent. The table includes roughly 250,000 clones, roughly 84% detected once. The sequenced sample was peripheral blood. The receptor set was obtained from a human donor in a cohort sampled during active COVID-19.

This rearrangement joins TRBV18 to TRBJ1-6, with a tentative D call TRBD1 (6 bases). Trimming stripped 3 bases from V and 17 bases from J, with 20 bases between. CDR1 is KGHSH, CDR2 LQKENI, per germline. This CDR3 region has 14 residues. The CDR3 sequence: CASSPLRGSERVHF. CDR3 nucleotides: TGTGCCAGCTCACCCCTCAGGGGAAGTGAAAGGGTCCACTTT.

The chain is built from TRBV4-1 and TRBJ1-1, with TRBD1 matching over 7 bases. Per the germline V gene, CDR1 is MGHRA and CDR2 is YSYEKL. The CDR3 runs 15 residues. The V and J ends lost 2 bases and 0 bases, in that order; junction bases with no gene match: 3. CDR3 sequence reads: CASSQQQGLNTEAFF. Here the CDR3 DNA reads TGCGCCAGCAGCCAACAACAGGGGTTGAACACTGAAGCTTTCTTT.

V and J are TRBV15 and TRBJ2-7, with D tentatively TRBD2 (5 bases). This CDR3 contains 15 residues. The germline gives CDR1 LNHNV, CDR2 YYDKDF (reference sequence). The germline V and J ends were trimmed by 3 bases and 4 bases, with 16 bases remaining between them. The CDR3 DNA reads TGTGCCACCAGCAGTCCCCGGGATTTCCTTTACGAGCAGTACTTC. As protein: CATSSPRDFLYEQYF.

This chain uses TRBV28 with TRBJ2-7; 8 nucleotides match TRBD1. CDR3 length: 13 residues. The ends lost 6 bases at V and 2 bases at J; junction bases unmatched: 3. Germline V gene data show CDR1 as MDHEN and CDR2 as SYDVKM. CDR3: CASRRQGTYEQYF. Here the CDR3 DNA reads TGTGCCAGCAGAAGACAGGGGACCTACGAGCAGTACTTC.

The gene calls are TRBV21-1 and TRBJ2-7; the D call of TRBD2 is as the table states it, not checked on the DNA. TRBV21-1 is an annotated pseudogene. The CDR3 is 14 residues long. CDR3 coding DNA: TGTGCCAGCAGCAAAGGGACTAGCAGTTACGAGCAGTACTTC. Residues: CASSKGTSSYEQYF.

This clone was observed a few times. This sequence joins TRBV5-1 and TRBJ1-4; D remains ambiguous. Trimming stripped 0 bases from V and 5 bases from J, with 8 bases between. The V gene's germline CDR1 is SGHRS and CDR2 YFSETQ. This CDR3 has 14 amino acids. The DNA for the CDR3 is TGCGCCAGCAGCTTGGACGGTGTGAATGAAAAACTGTTTTTT. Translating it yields CASSLDGVNEKLFF. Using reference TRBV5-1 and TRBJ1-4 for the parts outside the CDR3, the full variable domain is KAGVTQTPRYLIKTRGQQVTLSCSPISGHRSVSWYQQTPGQGLQFLFEYFSETQRNKGNFPGRFSGRQFSNSRSEMNVSTLELGDSALYLCASSLDGVNEKLFFGSGTQLSVL.

The CDR3 here is CATTSGYSNQPQHF. CDR3 nucleotide sequence: TGTGCCACAACCTCAGGGTATAGCAATCAGCCCCAGCATTTT. This chain connects TRBV15 to TRBJ1-5; TRBD1 might be the D (5 bases). Germline CDR1 LNHNV, CDR2 YYDKDF (reference sequence). V shed 9 bases and J shed 0 bases, with 12 bases lying between them. This CDR3 region has 14 residues. Variable domain in full (rest from reference TRBV15 and TRBJ1-5): DAMVIQNPRYQVTQFGKPVTLSCSQTLNHNVMYWYQQKSSQAPKLLFHYYDKDFNNEADTPDNFQSRRPNTSFCFLDIRSPGLGDTAMYLCATTSGYSNQPQHFGDGTRLSIL.

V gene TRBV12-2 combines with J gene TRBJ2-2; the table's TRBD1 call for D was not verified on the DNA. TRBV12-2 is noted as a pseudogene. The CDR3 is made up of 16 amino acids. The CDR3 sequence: CASRLQGRTNTGELFF. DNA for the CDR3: TGTGCAAGTCGCTTACAGGGGCGTACGAACACCGGGGAGCTGTTTTTT.

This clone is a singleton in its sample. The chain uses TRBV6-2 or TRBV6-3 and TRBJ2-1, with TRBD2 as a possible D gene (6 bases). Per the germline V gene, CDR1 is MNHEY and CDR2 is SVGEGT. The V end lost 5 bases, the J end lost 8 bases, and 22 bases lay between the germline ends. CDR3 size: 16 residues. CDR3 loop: CASSPGTFPTFHEQFF. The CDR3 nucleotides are TGTGCCAGCAGTCCGGGGACTTTCCCCACTTTCCATGAGCAGTTCTTC.